This T cell receptor (beta chain) was profiled in a study of shared clonotypes between healthy human individuals. Study findings and constraints: Larger estimated richness was generally seen in naive subsets than in memory subsets.

This table comes from immunoSEQ multiplex PCR, and its TCRdb copy is limited to in-frame clones, with some not included. The profile covers under 1,900,000 clones, with 98% to 99% appearing a single time and about 0.34% taken by the ten largest. In regard to this clone: Its antigen is still unknown.

The TCR sequence derives from a young man in good health. The sequencing sample was made of naive CD4+ T cells sorted from blood. Subset described: CD45RA+ positively selected.

CDR3 nucleotides: TGTGCCAGCAGCCCCGGGACTCACGGGTACGAGCAGTACTTC. Its translation is CASSPGTHGYEQYF. J is TRBJ2-7 and V is TRBV7-9, with D possibly matching TRBD2 (6 bases). The CDR3 sequence is 14 residues long. V was shortened by 5 bases and J by 4 bases, with 15 bases between the two germline ends. CDR1 is SEHNR and CDR2 is FQNEAQ in the germline V gene (reference sequence).